This T cell receptor beta chain was sequenced during a study of cytomegalovirus exposure and HLA in healthy donors. A few counts support this clone. The PCR had 60 Vbeta and 13 Jbeta primers. Only in-frame clones appear in the TCRdb table, and some are missing; sequencing was by immunoSEQ multiplex PCR. The repertoire holds 150,000 to 200,000 clones, with more than 65% as singletons. CDR3 length: 13 residues. The V end lost 3 bases, the J end lost 12 bases, and 17 bases lay between the germline ends. Germline CDR1 is KGHSH and CDR2 is LQKENI. The rearrangement uses TRBV18 and TRBJ1-2; D not resolved. What was sequenced was PBMCs. The sequence came from a male donor in good health and CMV-seronegative. The CDR3 DNA follows: TGTGCCAGCTCACCCGCCGGACTAGGGCAAAACACCTTC. Translating gives CASSPAGLGQNTF.